This TCR beta chain comes out of a study of T cell clones after liver transplantation. Turning to the study itself: Third-party-reactive TCRbeta sequences from pre-transplant mixed lymphocyte reactions served as antigen-independent comparators. At least one year of complete immunosuppression withdrawal without enzymes over twice normal defined tolerance.

This clone counts as medium-sized. Between the trimmed V and J ends, which lost 6 bases and 3 bases, there was a span of 12 bases. The CDR3 contains 13 residues. Germline assignment: CDR1 MNHEY and CDR2 SVGAGI. Using immunoSEQ multiplex PCR, the repertoire was profiled, and TCRdb retains in-frame clones only, with some absent. The sample carries roughly 15,000 clones, about nine tenths recorded once. V and J are TRBV6-5 and TRBJ2-7; D tentatively reads TRBD1 or TRBD2 (6 bases each). The sequencing used CD8+ T cells from blood, collected before liver transplant. This receptor was identified in a human donor who received a liver transplant. The CDR3 bases are TGTGCCAGCAGAGGGGGGACTCACTACGAGCAGTACTTC. This codes for CASRGGTHYEQYF.